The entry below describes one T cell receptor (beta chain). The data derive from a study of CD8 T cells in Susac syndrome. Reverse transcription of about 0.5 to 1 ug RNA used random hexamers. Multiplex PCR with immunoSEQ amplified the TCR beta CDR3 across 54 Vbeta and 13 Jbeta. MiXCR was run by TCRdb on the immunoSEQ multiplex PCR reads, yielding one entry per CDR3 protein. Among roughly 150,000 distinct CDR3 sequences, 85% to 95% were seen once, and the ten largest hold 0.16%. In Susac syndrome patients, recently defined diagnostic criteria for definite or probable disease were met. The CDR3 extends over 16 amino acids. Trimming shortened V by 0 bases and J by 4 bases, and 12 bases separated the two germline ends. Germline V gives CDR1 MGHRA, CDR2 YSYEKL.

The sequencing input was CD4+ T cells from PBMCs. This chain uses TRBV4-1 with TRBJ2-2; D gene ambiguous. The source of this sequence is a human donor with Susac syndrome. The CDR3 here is CASSQETPMFTGELFF. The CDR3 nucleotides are TGCGCCAGCAGCCAAGAGACTCCTATGTTCACCGGGGAGCTGTTTTTT.